Below, 11 T cell receptor beta chains from the same sample are listed, as sequenced in a study of cytomegalovirus exposure and HLA in healthy donors. The table came from immunoSEQ multiplex PCR; TCRdb's copy has only in-frame clones and leaves some out. Here the sample spans fewer than 300,000 clones, roughly 90% being singletons. Sequencing was carried out using PBMCs. The receptors here all came from a woman under 30 in good health and CMV-seronegative.

The rearrangement uses TRBV28 and TRBJ2-7, with 15 bases identical to TRBD2. The trim removed 5 bases at V and 3 bases at J, leaving 8 bases unmatched. The CDR3 has 17 amino acids. Germline-derived CDR1 and CDR2 are MDHEN and SYDVKM. CDR3 sequence: CASSPRTSGRAGYEQYF. CDR3 DNA sequence: TGTGCCAGCAGTCCCCGGACTAGCGGGAGGGCGGGCTACGAGCAGTACTTC.

The rearrangement joins TRBV7-9 to TRBJ2-7, with 10 bases identical to TRBD1. V was pared by 5 bases and J by 6 bases, with 13 bases of the junction left unmatched. Germline CDR1 SEHNR, CDR2 FQNEAQ (reference sequence). CDR3 length: 16 amino acids. The DNA for the CDR3 is TGTGCCAGCAGCCCGGGGGGGACAGGGGTACTGTCCGAGCAGTACTTC. As protein: CASSPGGTGVLSEQYF.

The chain recombines TRBV9 with TRBJ2-5; 8 bases agree with TRBD2. The CDR3 sequence is 16 residues long. With 4 bases clipped from V and 2 bases from J, the junction kept 10 bases outside the gene matches. Germline V gene data show CDR1 as SGDLS and CDR2 as YYNGEE. The chain's CDR3 is CASSTGGAGGQETQYF. The CDR3 DNA reads TGTGCCAGCAGCACCGGGGGGGCAGGAGGTCAAGAGACCCAGTACTTC.

V is TRBV5-1 and J is TRBJ2-7, with D maybe TRBD1 (6 bases). This CDR3 contains 13 residues. V was shortened by 0 bases and J by 3 bases, with 7 bases between the two germline ends. In germline, CDR1 is SGHRS, CDR2 YFSETQ. Here the CDR3 DNA reads TGCGCCAGCAGCTTGGGGGACAACTACGAGCAGTACTTC. Residues: CASSLGDNYEQYF.

This clone came up a few times. The rearrangement links TRBV30 to TRBJ1-2, with a tentative D call TRBD1 (6 bases). Between the trimmed V and J ends, which lost 1 base and 4 bases, there was a span of 13 bases. Germline V lookup: CDR1 GTSNPN, CDR2 SVGIG (reference sequence). The CDR3 totals 14 residues. The CDR3: CAWSGDNAFYGYTF. CDR3 bases: TGTGCCTGGAGTGGGGACAATGCCTTCTATGGCTACACCTTC. Full variable domain (remainder filled in from reference TRBV30 and TRBJ1-2): SQTIHQWPATLVQPVGSPLSLECTVEGTSNPNLYWYRQAAGRGLQLLFYSVGIGQISSEVPQNLSASRPQDRQFILSSKKLLLSDSGFYLCAWSGDNAFYGYTFGSGTRLTVV.

The V and J genes are TRBV2 and TRBJ2-2; a possible D gene is TRBD1 (6 bases). CDR3 size: 14 residues. Trimming stripped 6 bases from V and 6 bases from J, with 14 bases between. The V gene's germline CDR1 is SNHLY and CDR2 FYNNEI. CDR3 sequence (DNA): TGTGCCAGCAGGTCAGACGGGACACCCGGGGAGCTGTTTTTT. Its translation is CASRSDGTPGELFF.

The chain uses TRBV9 and TRBJ1-2; no firm D call. V was trimmed by 0 bases and J by 0 bases, leaving 9 bases between them. Germline V CDR1 and CDR2: SGDLS, YYNGEE. The CDR3 sequence is 15 residues long. The DNA for the CDR3 is TGTGCCAGCAGCGTAGTCGTAGCCTCTAACTATGGCTACACCTTC. Translation: CASSVVVASNYGYTF.

V and J are TRBV5-6 and TRBJ2-5; no definite D call. The CDR3 runs 16 residues. The germline V gene has CDR1 SGHDT and CDR2 YYEEEE. V gave up 3 bases and J gave up 7 bases, with 22 bases separating them. The CDR3 is CASSSGPRAEVGTQYF. CDR3 nucleotides: TGTGCCAGCAGCTCCGGTCCCAGAGCAGAGGTTGGGACCCAGTACTTC.

V gene TRBV12-5 combines with J gene TRBJ2-1; TRBD1 agrees at 8 bases. The CDR3 is 17 residues long. CDR1 is LGHNT and CDR2 is FRNRAP in the germline V gene. J lost 2 bases, V lost 3 bases, and 9 bases had no gene match. CDR3 region: CASGFRLTGVAYNEQFF. CDR3 DNA sequence: TGTGCTAGTGGTTTCCGCCTGACAGGGGTCGCCTACAATGAGCAGTTCTTC.

This chain joins TRBV27 and TRBJ2-5, with TRBD2 matching over 10 bases. Germline values: CDR1 MNHEY, CDR2 SMNVEV (reference sequence). V shed 1 base, J shed 0 bases, and the junction held 5 bases outside the gene matches. The CDR3 consists of 17 residues. This CDR3 reads CASSLFPTSGYQETQYF. The CDR3 DNA reads TGTGCCAGCAGTTTATTTCCGACTAGCGGGTACCAAGAGACCCAGTACTTC.

Regarding this clone: Its ends do not fully match the called genes, so a read error is possible. The V gene is TRBV2, the J gene TRBJ1-2; 7 bases map to TRBD1. The CDR3 is made up of 20 amino acids. Germline V gene data show CDR1 as SNHLY and CDR2 as FYNNEI. The CDR3 protein is CASRANQAPGQPTTNYGYTF. CDR3 in DNA: TGTGCCAGCAGAGCGAACCAAGCTCCGGGACAGCCTACGACTAATTATGGCTACACCTTC.